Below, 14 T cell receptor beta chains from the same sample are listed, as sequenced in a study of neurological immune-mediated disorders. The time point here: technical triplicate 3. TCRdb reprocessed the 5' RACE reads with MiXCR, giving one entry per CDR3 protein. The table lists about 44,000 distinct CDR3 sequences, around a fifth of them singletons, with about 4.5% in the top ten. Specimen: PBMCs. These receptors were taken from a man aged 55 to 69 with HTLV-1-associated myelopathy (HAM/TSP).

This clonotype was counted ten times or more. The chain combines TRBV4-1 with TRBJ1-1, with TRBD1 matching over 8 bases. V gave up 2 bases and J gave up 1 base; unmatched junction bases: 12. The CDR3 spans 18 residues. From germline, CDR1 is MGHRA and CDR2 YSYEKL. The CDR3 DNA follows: TGCGCCAGCAGCCAACGAACAATAACACAGGGGGGGAACACTGAAGCTTTCTTT. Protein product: CASSQRTITQGGNTEAFF.

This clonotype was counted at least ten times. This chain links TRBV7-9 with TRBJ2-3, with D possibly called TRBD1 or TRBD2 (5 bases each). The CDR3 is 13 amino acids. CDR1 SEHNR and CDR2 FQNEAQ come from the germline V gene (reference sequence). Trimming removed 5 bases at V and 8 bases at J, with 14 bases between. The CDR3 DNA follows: TGTGCCAGCAGCGGGGACGACTTCGGTACGCAGTATTTT. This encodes CASSGDDFGTQYF.

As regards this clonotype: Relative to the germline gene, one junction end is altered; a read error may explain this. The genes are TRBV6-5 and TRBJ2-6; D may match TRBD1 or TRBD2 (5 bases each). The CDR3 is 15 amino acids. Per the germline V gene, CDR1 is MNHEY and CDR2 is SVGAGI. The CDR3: CASSVGDAGAKVPTF. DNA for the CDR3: TGTGCCAGCAGTGTGGGTGATGCCGGGGCCAAAGTCCCGACTTTC.

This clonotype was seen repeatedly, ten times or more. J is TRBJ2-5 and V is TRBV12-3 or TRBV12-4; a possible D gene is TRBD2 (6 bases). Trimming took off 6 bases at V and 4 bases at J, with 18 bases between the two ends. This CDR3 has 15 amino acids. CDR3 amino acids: CASRPDGGVGETQYF. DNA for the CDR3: TGTGCCAGCAGACCAGACGGCGGGGTAGGAGAGACCCAGTACTTC.

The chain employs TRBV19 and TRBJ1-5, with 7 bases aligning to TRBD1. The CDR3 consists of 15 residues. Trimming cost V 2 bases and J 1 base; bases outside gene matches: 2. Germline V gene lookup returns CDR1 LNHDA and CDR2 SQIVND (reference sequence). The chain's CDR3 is CASSIKQGSNQPQHF. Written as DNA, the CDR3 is TGTGCCAGTAGTATAAAACAGGGGAGCAATCAGCCCCAGCATTTT.

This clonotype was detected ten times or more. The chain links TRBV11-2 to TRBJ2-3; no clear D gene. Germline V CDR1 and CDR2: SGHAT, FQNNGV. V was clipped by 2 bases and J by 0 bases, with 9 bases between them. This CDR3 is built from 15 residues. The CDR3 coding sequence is TGTGCCAGCAGCTTAAATGTACAGAGCACAGATACGCAGTATTTT. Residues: CASSLNVQSTDTQYF.

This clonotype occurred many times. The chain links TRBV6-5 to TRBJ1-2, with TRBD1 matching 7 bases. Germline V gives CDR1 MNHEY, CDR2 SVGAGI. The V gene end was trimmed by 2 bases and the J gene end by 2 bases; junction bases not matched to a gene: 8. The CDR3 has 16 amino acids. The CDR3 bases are TGTGCCAGCAGTTACCTCGGACAGGATTACAACTATGGCTACACCTTC. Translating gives CASSYLGQDYNYGYTF.

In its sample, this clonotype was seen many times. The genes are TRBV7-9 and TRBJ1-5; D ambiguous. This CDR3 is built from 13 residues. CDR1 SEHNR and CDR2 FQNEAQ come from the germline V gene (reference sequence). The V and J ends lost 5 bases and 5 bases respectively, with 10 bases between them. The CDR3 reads CASSPSEDQPQHF. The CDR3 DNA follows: TGTGCCAGCAGCCCCAGCGAGGATCAGCCCCAGCATTTT.

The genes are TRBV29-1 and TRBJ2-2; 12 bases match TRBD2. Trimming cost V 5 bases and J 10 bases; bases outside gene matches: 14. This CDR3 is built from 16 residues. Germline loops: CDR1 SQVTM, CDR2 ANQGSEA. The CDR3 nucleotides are TGCAGCGTTTATTCCAGTGGACTAGCGGGACGGCCGGAGCTGTTTTTT. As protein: CSVYSSGLAGRPELFF.

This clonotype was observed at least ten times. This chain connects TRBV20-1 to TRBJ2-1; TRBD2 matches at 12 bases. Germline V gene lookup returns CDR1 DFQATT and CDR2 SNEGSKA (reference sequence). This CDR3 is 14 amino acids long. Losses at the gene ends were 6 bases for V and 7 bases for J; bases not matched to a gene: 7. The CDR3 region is CSANPTSGRNEQFF. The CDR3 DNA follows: TGCAGTGCCAACCCTACTAGCGGGAGGAATGAGCAGTTCTTC.

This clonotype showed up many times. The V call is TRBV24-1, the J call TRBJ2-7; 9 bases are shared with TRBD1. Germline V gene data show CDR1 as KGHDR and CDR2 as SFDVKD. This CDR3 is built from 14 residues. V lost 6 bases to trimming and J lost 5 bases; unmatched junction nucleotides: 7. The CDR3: CATSSTGTGNEQYF. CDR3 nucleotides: TGTGCCACCAGTTCAACCGGGACAGGGAACGAGCAGTACTTC.

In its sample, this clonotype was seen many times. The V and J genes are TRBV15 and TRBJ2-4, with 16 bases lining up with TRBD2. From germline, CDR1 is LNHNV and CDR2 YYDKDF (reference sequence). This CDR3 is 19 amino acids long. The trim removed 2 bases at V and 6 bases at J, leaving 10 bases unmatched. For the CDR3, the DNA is TGTGCCACCAGCAGAAAGGGACTAGCGGGAGGGGGGTTTGGAAACATTCAGTACTTC. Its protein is CATSRKGLAGGGFGNIQYF.

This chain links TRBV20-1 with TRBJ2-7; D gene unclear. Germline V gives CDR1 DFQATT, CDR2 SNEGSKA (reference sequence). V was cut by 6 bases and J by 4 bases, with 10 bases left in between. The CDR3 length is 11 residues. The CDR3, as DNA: TGCAGTGCCCGCGGACCTTACGAGCAGTACTTC. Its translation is CSARGPYEQYF.

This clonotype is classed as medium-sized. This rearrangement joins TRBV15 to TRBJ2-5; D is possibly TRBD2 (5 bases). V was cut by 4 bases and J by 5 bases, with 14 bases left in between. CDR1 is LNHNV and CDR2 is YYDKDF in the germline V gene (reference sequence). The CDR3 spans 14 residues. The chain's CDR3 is CATSTRGGRETQYF. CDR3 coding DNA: TGTGCCACCAGCACCAGAGGAGGCCGGGAGACCCAGTACTTC.